The 30 T cell receptor beta chains given below trace back to one sample, sequenced in a study of identical twins. TCRdb re-called the 5' RACE reads with MiXCR, one entry per CDR3 protein. The data contain 450,000 to 600,000 distinct CDR3 sequences, around 22% of them singletons. These data were also filed under a second study, of yellow fever vaccine responses in identical twins.

Source material: CD4+ T cells sorted from blood. The receptor source for this set is a woman between 18 and 29 years old in good health.

This clonotype has ten or more counts. V and J are TRBV12-3 or TRBV12-4 and TRBJ2-7, with D possibly TRBD1 on 6 matching bases. V lost 5 bases to trimming and J lost 6 bases, with 8 bases between them. There are 11 residues in the CDR3. The CDR3 nucleotides are TGTGCCAGCAGTCGAGGGGGCGAGCAGTACTTC. Its translation is CASSRGGEQYF.

V and J are TRBV7-9 and TRBJ2-6; 8 bases match TRBD1. The CDR3 is 17 amino acids. Trimming at V came to 5 bases and at J to 0 bases, leaving 6 bases not matched to a gene. Germline V lookup: CDR1 SEHNR, CDR2 FQNEAQ (reference sequence). The DNA for the CDR3 is TGTGCCAGCAGCCCGCGGGACAGGAGCTCTGGGGCCAACGTCCTGACTTTC. Translated, it gives CASSPRDRSSGANVLTF.

The table lists this clonotype with many counts. V gene TRBV5-1 combines with J gene TRBJ1-1; no firm D call. Germline values: CDR1 SGHRS, CDR2 YFSETQ. Trimming took off 0 bases at V and 4 bases at J, with 10 bases between the two ends. The CDR3 spans 14 residues. The CDR3 DNA reads as TGCGCCAGCAGCTTGGCCCTGGGGTTCACTGAAGCTTTCTTT. Protein: CASSLALGFTEAFF.

J is TRBJ2-3 and V is TRBV20-1, with 7 bases aligning to TRBD1. CDR1 DFQATT and CDR2 SNEGSKA come from the germline V gene (reference sequence). The V and J ends lost 7 bases and 3 bases, in that order; junction bases with no gene match: 7. The CDR3 spans 13 residues. The CDR3, as DNA: TGCAGTGGGGGTAAGGGGGCGACAGATACGCAGTATTTT. Its protein is CSGGKGATDTQYF.

This clonotype was seen only a few times. The rearrangement links TRBV10-3 to TRBJ2-3, with D unresolved. Germline loops: CDR1 ENHRY, CDR2 SYGVKD. CDR3 length: 15 amino acids. Trimming left V 10 bases short and J 1 base short, with 18 bases between. In DNA form, the CDR3 reads TGTGCCACCGCGTCTGGGCCCAAAGGCACAGATACGCAGTATTTT. Amino acids: CATASGPKGTDTQYF.

The V and J genes are TRBV27 and TRBJ1-1, with 8 nucleotides matching TRBD1. Germline CDR1 and CDR2: MNHEY and SMNVEV (reference sequence). The CDR3 has 16 amino acids. Trimming removed 2 bases from V and 4 bases from J; junction bases left unmatched: 9. CDR3 DNA: TGTGCCAGCAGTTTACGGGCAGGGGGCTTCGGCACTGAAGCTTTCTTT. Protein product: CASSLRAGGFGTEAFF.

The V and J genes are TRBV2 and TRBJ2-7; TRBD1 matches at 9 bases. The germline V gene has CDR1 SNHLY and CDR2 FYNNEI. The CDR3 loop spans 13 amino acids. J lost 3 bases, V lost 5 bases, and 2 bases had no gene match. The CDR3 sequence is CASSSGQGYEQYV. Written as DNA, the CDR3 is TGTGCCAGCAGTTCGGGACAGGGCTACGAGCAGTACGTC.

The J gene is TRBJ2-5, the V gene TRBV28; 9 nucleotides match TRBD1. The CDR3 consists of 16 residues. Germline assignment: CDR1 MDHEN and CDR2 SYDVKM. With 4 bases clipped from V and 5 bases from J, the junction kept 11 bases outside the gene matches. CDR3 coding DNA: TGTGCCAGCAGTTCCATCCGGGGACAGGGTTCGGAGACCCAGTACTTC. It is translated as CASSSIRGQGSETQYF. The variable domain in full, completed from reference TRBV28 and TRBJ2-5, reads DVKVTQSSRYLVKRTGEKVFLECVQDMDHENMFWYRQDPGLGLRLIYFSYDVKMKEKGDIPEGYSVSREKKERFSLILESASTNQTSMYLCASSSIRGQGSETQYFGPGTRLLVL.

This clonotype came up a few times. V gene TRBV29-1 combines with J gene TRBJ2-5; 9 bases fit TRBD2. Trimming took 4 bases from V and 3 from J; bases not matched to a gene: 6. Germline-derived CDR1 and CDR2 are SQVTM and ANQGSEA. CDR3 length: 14 residues. The CDR3 spells CSVVNSGSEETQYF. The CDR3 region has the DNA TGCAGCGTTGTCAATAGCGGGAGCGAAGAGACCCAGTACTTC. The full variable domain, rest sourced from reference TRBV29-1 and TRBJ2-5, is SAVISQKPSRDICQRGTSLTIQCQVDSQVTMMFWYRQQPGQSLTLIATANQGSEATYESGFVIDKFPISRPNLTFSTLTVSNMSPEDSSIYLCSVVNSGSEETQYFGPGTRLLVL.

A few counts support this clonotype. The V call is TRBV14, the J call TRBJ2-1; 10 bases fit TRBD2. The CDR3 extends over 17 amino acids. Germline V gene lookup returns CDR1 SGHDN and CDR2 FVKESK. The trim removed 3 bases at V and 9 bases at J, leaving 14 bases unmatched. The CDR3: CASSHLASGSLGGEQFF. CDR3 bases: TGTGCCAGCAGCCATCTGGCTAGCGGGAGCCTCGGAGGTGAGCAGTTCTTC.

This clonotype was observed a few times. Here the CDR3 reads CASSLAKDYPPGSQFF. Written as DNA, the CDR3 is TGCGCCAGCAGCTTGGCCAAGGACTACCCCCCGGGCTCTCAGTTCTTC. The V and J genes are TRBV5-1 and TRBJ2-1; possible D gene TRBD2, 6 bases. This CDR3 region has 16 residues. Trimming took off 0 bases at V and 13 bases at J, with 23 bases between the two ends. CDR1 SGHRS and CDR2 YFSETQ come from the germline V gene.

The chain couples TRBV10-3 to TRBJ2-1; D gene uncertain. V was clipped by 8 bases and J by 5 bases, with 13 bases between them. The germline CDR1 and CDR2 sequences are ENHRY and SYGVKD. The CDR3 covers 13 residues. The CDR3 here is CAIGPMPDNEQFF. In DNA form, the CDR3 reads TGTGCCATCGGCCCAATGCCCGACAATGAGCAGTTCTTC.

The chain carries TRBV12-3 or TRBV12-4 and TRBJ2-1, with 7 bases matching TRBD2. The J segment lost 9 bases and the V segment lost 2 bases, leaving 10 bases of the junction unmatched. The length of the CDR3 is 15 residues. CDR3 bases: TGTGCCAGCAGTTTATTACGGGGGGTGGCAGTTGAGCAGTTCTTC. Encoded protein: CASSLLRGVAVEQFF.

The rearrangement uses TRBV18 and TRBJ2-1, with 9 positions matching TRBD1. The CDR3 loop spans 15 amino acids. V was pared by 3 bases and J by 3 bases, with 3 bases of the junction left unmatched. CDR1 and CDR2 from the germline V gene are KGHSH and LQKENI. CDR3 nucleotide sequence: TGTGCCAGCTCACCTCGGGACAGGGACTACAATGAGCAGTTCTTC. Translation gives CASSPRDRDYNEQFF.

This chain joins TRBV19 and TRBJ2-2; possibly TRBD1 for D (6 bases). Trimming shortened V by 5 bases and J by 7 bases, and 14 bases separated the two germline ends. The CDR3 runs 14 residues. The germline V gene encodes CDR1 LNHDA and CDR2 SQIVND (reference sequence). The CDR3 sequence: CASSEQGYSGELFF. In DNA form, the CDR3 reads TGTGCCAGTAGTGAACAGGGTTATAGCGGGGAGCTGTTTTTT.

The chain carries TRBV12-3 or TRBV12-4 and TRBJ2-2, with a tentative D call TRBD1 (6 bases). The CDR3 consists of 15 residues. V was trimmed by 6 bases and J by 0 bases, leaving 11 bases between them. CDR3 region: CASSRRGPNTGELFF. The CDR3 coding sequence is TGTGCCAGCAGCCGCAGGGGCCCGAACACCGGGGAGCTGTTTTTT.

The chain recombines TRBV20-1 with TRBJ2-5; D gene ambiguous. The CDR3 consists of 10 residues. Germline lookup yields CDR1 DFQATT and CDR2 SNEGSKA (reference sequence). V was cut by 4 bases and J by 7 bases, with 7 bases left in between. The chain's CDR3 is CSANIGTQYF. CDR3 bases: TGCAGTGCTAATATTGGGACCCAGTACTTC.

The CDR3 sequence: CASSLSRLAGAADTQYF. The CDR3 region has the DNA TGTGCCAGCAGCCTAAGTCGACTAGCGGGAGCCGCAGATACGCAGTATTTT. The chain joins TRBV7-9 to TRBJ2-3; 12 bases line up with TRBD2. Germline V CDR1 and CDR2: SEHNR, FQNEAQ (reference sequence). The ends lost 5 bases at V and 4 bases at J; junction bases unmatched: 10. The CDR3 contains 17 residues.

The rearrangement joins TRBV3-1 to TRBJ2-2, with D possibly being TRBD1 (7 bases). Trimming left V 4 bases short and J 6 bases short, with 15 bases between. This CDR3 has 15 amino acids. Germline assignment: CDR1 LGHDT and CDR2 YNNKEL (reference sequence). CDR3 protein: CASSRGDSPSGELFF. The CDR3 nucleotides read TGTGCCAGCAGCCGCGGGGACAGCCCCTCCGGGGAGCTGTTTTTT.

This clonotype was seen a few times. The chain employs TRBV12-3 or TRBV12-4 and TRBJ2-3; D perhaps matches TRBD2 (5 bases). Trimming stripped 0 bases from V and 6 bases from J, with 13 bases between. This CDR3 has 15 residues. In nucleotides, the CDR3 is TGTGCCAGCAGTTTAGCGCTCTTCGTAGCGGATACGCAGTATTTT. Translated, it gives CASSLALFVADTQYF.

The CDR3 DNA is TGTGCCAGCAGTTCGGATGACGGGACCCAGTACTTC. Amino acids: CASSSDDGTQYF. The chain has TRBV6-5 and TRBJ2-5, with no clear D. Germline CDR1 is MNHEY and CDR2 is SVGAGI. V was pared by 4 bases and J by 7 bases, with 10 bases between. The CDR3 has 12 residues.

The chain couples TRBV7-8 to TRBJ1-6; 9 nucleotides match TRBD1. The V segment lost 1 base and the J segment 0 bases; nucleotides outside the gene matches: 10. This CDR3 comprises 20 residues. The germline gives CDR1 SGHVS, CDR2 FQNEAQ. The chain's CDR3 is CASSLVLFGTGSSYNSPLHF. CDR3 coding DNA: TGTGCCAGCAGCTTAGTCCTTTTTGGGACAGGGAGCTCCTATAATTCACCCCTCCACTTT. The whole variable domain, remainder taken from reference TRBV7-8 and TRBJ1-6, is GAGVSQSPRYKVAKRGQDVALRCDPISGHVSLFWYQQALGQGPEFLTYFQNEAQLDKSGLPSDRFFAERPEGSVSTLKIQRTQQEDSAVYLCASSLVLFGTGSSYNSPLHFGNGTRLTVT.

This clonotype was counted between two and nine times. This sequence joins TRBV29-1 and TRBJ2-1; 9 bases map to TRBD2. V lost 5 bases to trimming and J lost 7 bases; unmatched junction nucleotides: 6. Germline V CDR1 and CDR2: SQVTM, ANQGSEA. CDR3 length equals 13 residues. The CDR3 is CSVRAGGYNEQFF. DNA of the CDR3: TGCAGCGTTAGAGCGGGAGGCTATAATGAGCAGTTCTTC.

The chain is built from TRBV12-3 or TRBV12-4 and TRBJ2-4; maybe TRBD1 (5 bases). This CDR3 is 16 amino acids long. Trimming cost V 5 bases and J 6 bases, with 20 bases left between them. CDR3 amino acids: CASSLRAQGSGNIQYF. The CDR3 bases are TGTGCCAGCAGTCTCCGGGCCCAGGGTAGTGGAAACATTCAGTACTTC.

V usage is TRBV7-6 and J usage is TRBJ1-1; the D gene is possibly TRBD1 (6 bases). CDR1 and CDR2 from the germline V gene are SGHVS and FNYEAQ. The CDR3 loop spans 16 amino acids. Trimming stripped 1 base from V and 3 bases from J, with 15 bases between. DNA of the CDR3: TGTGCCAGCAGCTTAGTTGGGGAGGGGGGGTACACTGAAGCTTTCTTT. Its protein product is CASSLVGEGGYTEAFF.

This clonotype was seen repeatedly, ten times or more. The J gene is TRBJ2-5, the V gene TRBV5-6; maybe TRBD2 (6 bases). Trimming stripped 3 bases from V and 1 base from J, with 10 bases between. The CDR3 covers 14 residues. Germline assignment: CDR1 SGHDT and CDR2 YYEEEE. The CDR3 protein is CASSSGLSQETQYF. As DNA, the CDR3 is TGTGCCAGCAGCTCGGGACTTTCCCAAGAGACCCAGTACTTC.

This clonotype came up a few times. The chain uses TRBV11-2 and TRBJ2-5; TRBD2 aligns across 11 bases. CDR1 and CDR2 (germline): SGHAT, FQNNGV. CDR3 size: 14 residues. Trimming at V came to 5 bases and at J to 5 bases, leaving 4 bases not matched to a gene. CDR3 bases: TGTGCCAGCAGCATACTAGCGGGAGTTGAGACCCAGTACTTC. This codes for CASSILAGVETQYF.

There are a few counts of this clonotype. The rearrangement uses TRBV6-2 or TRBV6-3 and TRBJ2-2, with D perhaps matching TRBD2 (5 bases). The germline CDR1 and CDR2 sequences are MNHEY and SVGEGT. The CDR3 is 15 amino acids. V was pared by 4 bases and J by 1 base, with 10 bases between. The CDR3 DNA sequence: TGTGCCAGCAGTTCACAGCGGATGAACACCGGGGAGCTGTTTTTT. As protein: CASSSQRMNTGELFF.

This rearrangement joins TRBV5-1 to TRBJ2-3; D might be TRBD2 (6 bases). Per the germline V gene, CDR1 is SGHRS and CDR2 is YFSETQ. The CDR3 totals 15 residues. The V end was cut by 2 bases, the J end by 5 bases, with 15 bases between. The CDR3 bases are TGCGCCAGCAGCTTTGGGGGGAACCCAAGAGATACGCAGTATTTT. Protein: CASSFGGNPRDTQYF.

The chain recombines TRBV5-6 with TRBJ2-1; D not certain. The CDR3 sequence is 14 residues long. Trimming stripped 4 bases from V and 5 bases from J, with 13 bases between. From germline, CDR1 is SGHDT and CDR2 YYEEEE. This CDR3 is CASSQVDGHNEQFF. In DNA, the CDR3 is TGTGCCAGCAGCCAAGTGGACGGCCACAATGAGCAGTTCTTC.